These 5 T cell receptor beta chains came from one sample sequenced in a study of cytomegalovirus exposure and HLA in healthy donors. The PCR was carried out with 60 Vbeta primers and 13 Jbeta primers. Here immunoSEQ multiplex PCR was the method, and the copy in TCRdb shows in-frame clones only, minus some. The sample includes about 130,000 clones, around 70% of them seen just once. Material: PBMCs. The receptors originated from a man aged 25 to 45 in good health and CMV-seronegative.

The chain recombines TRBV29-1 with TRBJ1-3, with 9 positions matching TRBD1. This CDR3 is built from 14 residues. The germline gives CDR1 SQVTM, CDR2 ANQGSEA. V was pared by 7 bases and J by 0 bases, with 4 bases of the junction left unmatched. This chain's CDR3 is CSAETGGSGNTIYF. The CDR3 nucleotides read TGCAGCGCCGAGACAGGGGGCTCTGGAAACACCATATATTTT.

This clone occurred once. This chain joins TRBV5-1 and TRBJ1-6; D unresolved. The CDR3 has 17 amino acids. Germline CDR1 and CDR2: SGHRS and YFSETQ. The ends were cut back, 4 bases at V and 8 bases at J, with 22 bases in the middle. The CDR3 here is CASSLQGTGLTDSPLHF. Here the CDR3 DNA reads TGCGCCAGCAGCCTGCAAGGAACCGGGTTGACGGATTCACCCCTCCACTTT.

V gene TRBV6-6 combines with J gene TRBJ2-5, with a possible D match to TRBD2 (5 bases). Gene TRBJ2-7 matches the end of the DNA better, so the J call may be wrong. CDR1 is MNHNY, CDR2 SVGAGI, per germline (reference sequence). This CDR3 has 12 amino acids. The DNA of the CDR3 is TGTGCCAGCAGCGAGGGTACCTACGAGCAGTACTTC. The encoded protein is CASSEGTYEQYF.

The V call is TRBV25-1, the J call TRBJ2-5, with 7 nucleotides matching TRBD1. This CDR3 spans 14 amino acids. The germline V gene encodes CDR1 MGHDK and CDR2 SYGVNS. Trimming took 5 bases from V and 4 from J; bases not matched to a gene: 7. The CDR3 region has the DNA TGTGCCAGCAGTCTCCCGGGACAGAGAGAGACCCAGTACTTC. This translates into CASSLPGQRETQYF.

The V call is TRBV28, the J call TRBJ2-3; TRBD2 agrees at 7 bases. This CDR3 has 14 amino acids. Trimming at V came to 8 bases and at J to 8 bases, leaving 13 bases not matched to a gene. Per germline, CDR1 MDHEN and CDR2 SYDVKM. As DNA, the CDR3 is TGTGCCAGCGTCACGAGGGTAGCGGGTAGTACGCAGTATTTT. This gives the protein CASVTRVAGSTQYF.